The 23 T cell receptor beta chains in this list originate from one sample, sequenced in a study of early T cells in non-severe SARS-CoV-2 infection (dated by TCRdb to the early 2020s). Library creation used 5' RACE. TCRdb names NextSeq 500 as the instrument used. The public reads were quality trimmed at Q25 with fastp and then assembled into clones with MiXCR by TCRdb, keeping productive beta chains. Rows are combined by CDR3 protein, so each entry shows the most common genes and DNA. The sample table contains under 70,000 distinct CDR3 sequences; only one count was recorded for around a tenth of them. The ten top clones hold 3.5% to 4.5% of the sample. The sequencing sample was made of whole blood. The receptors stem from an adult who was a healthcare worker with PCR-confirmed SARS-CoV-2 infection or an uninfected control (not recorded which).

This clonotype was counted at least ten times. The rearrangement uses TRBV27 and TRBJ2-7; a weak D match, TRBD2 (6 bases). V was cut by 8 bases and J by 6 bases, with 17 bases left in between. The CDR3 has 13 residues. Germline V lookup: CDR1 MNHEY, CDR2 SMNVEV (reference sequence). CDR3 in DNA: TGTGCCAGCGGCGGGGCCGGGTACCTCGAGCAGTACTTC. Its protein product is CASGGAGYLEQYF.

In this sample, this clonotype turned up a few times. This rearrangement joins TRBV9 to TRBJ2-5; no reliable D call. V gave up 0 bases and J gave up 5 bases, with 11 bases separating them. CDR1 is SGDLS, CDR2 YYNGEE, per germline. This CDR3 is built from 14 residues. The CDR3 DNA reads TGTGCCAGCAGCGTAGCAAGTACCGGGGAGACCCAGTACTTC. Amino acid sequence: CASSVASTGETQYF.

This clonotype was detected only a few times. The chain couples TRBV7-9 to TRBJ2-7; no clear D. Germline assignment: CDR1 SEHNR and CDR2 FQNEAQ (reference sequence). V was pared by 2 bases and J by 0 bases, with 11 bases between. This CDR3 contains 15 residues. DNA of the CDR3: TGTGCCAGCAGCTTAAATCCGGAAAGCTCCTACGAGCAGTACTTC. It yields the protein CASSLNPESSYEQYF.

The gene calls are TRBV6-5 and TRBJ2-5, with 11 bases matching TRBD2. This CDR3 comprises 14 residues. Per the germline V gene, CDR1 is MNHEY and CDR2 is SVGAGI. With V trimmed by 7 bases and J by 1 base, 2 bases remained unmatched. The chain's CDR3 is CASMLAGGQETQYF. For the CDR3, the DNA is TGTGCCAGCATGCTAGCGGGGGGCCAAGAGACCCAGTACTTC.

This clonotype was seen a handful of times. This sequence joins TRBV5-1 and TRBJ2-5; 8 nucleotides line up with TRBD1. The V gene end was trimmed by 4 bases and the J gene end by 3 bases; junction bases not matched to a gene: 2. CDR1 SGHRS and CDR2 YFSETQ come from the germline V gene. CDR3 length equals 13 residues. The CDR3 DNA reads TGCGCCAGCAGCCTACAGGGGGAAGAGACCCAGTACTTC. Its translation is CASSLQGEETQYF.

This clonotype was seen at least ten times. This chain joins TRBV12-3 or TRBV12-4 and TRBJ1-1, with D hard to call. The CDR3 has 12 residues. Trimming shortened V by 6 bases and J by 5 bases, and 10 bases separated the two germline ends. CDR3 coding DNA: TGTGCCAGCAGGGGAATCTGGACTGAAGCTTTCTTT. It translates to CASRGIWTEAFF.

This clonotype was picked up many times. The V gene is TRBV3-1, the J gene TRBJ2-2, with D tentatively TRBD2 (6 bases). The CDR3 consists of 14 residues. V was clipped by 4 bases and J by 1 base, with 7 bases between them. Germline-derived CDR1 and CDR2 are LGHDT and YNNKEL (reference sequence). In DNA, the CDR3 is TGTGCCAGCAGCCGCGGGGAGAACACCGGGGAGCTGTTTTTT. As protein: CASSRGENTGELFF.

A few counts support this clonotype. The chain is built from TRBV10-2 and TRBJ2-7; possible D gene TRBD1, 6 bases. The CDR3 contains 15 residues. V was pared by 3 bases and J by 2 bases, with 14 bases between. The germline V gene has CDR1 WSHSY and CDR2 SAAADI. The CDR3 sequence: CASSDMLTGTYEQYF. The CDR3 DNA sequence: TGCGCCAGCAGTGATATGTTGACAGGTACCTACGAGCAGTACTTC.

The V gene is TRBV7-9, the J gene TRBJ2-7; D not certain. Germline assignment: CDR1 SEHNR and CDR2 FQNEAQ (reference sequence). The CDR3 contains 12 residues. V was pared by 4 bases and J by 2 bases, with 6 bases between. CDR3 residues: CASSYQTYEQYF. In DNA form, the CDR3 reads TGTGCCAGCAGCTATCAGACCTACGAGCAGTACTTC.

This clonotype appeared many times. This chain joins TRBV5-1 and TRBJ1-2; possible D gene TRBD1, 6 bases. The CDR3 contains 12 residues. Trimming removed 4 bases at V and 4 bases at J, with 8 bases between. Germline assignment: CDR1 SGHRS and CDR2 YFSETQ. The CDR3: CASSTDSYGYTF. The CDR3 DNA reads TGCGCCAGCAGCACGGACAGCTATGGCTACACCTTC.

This clonotype was seen repeatedly, ten times or more. This chain connects TRBV6-1 to TRBJ1-1; 7 nucleotides agree with TRBD1. Trimming removed 8 bases from V and 1 base from J; junction bases left unmatched: 7. CDR3 size: 14 residues. Germline V CDR1 and CDR2: MNHNS, SASEGT. DNA for the CDR3: TGTGCCAGCGCCTTAACAGGGGAGAACACTGAAGCTTTCTTT. The encoded protein is CASALTGENTEAFF.

A few counts support this clonotype. The rearrangement joins TRBV20-1 to TRBJ2-1; 8 bases fit TRBD2. V shed 1 base, J shed 1 base, and the junction held 9 bases outside the gene matches. The CDR3 has 17 residues. Germline CDR1 is DFQATT and CDR2 is SNEGSKA (reference sequence). CDR3 sequence: CSARGLGSGVSYNEQFF. The CDR3 DNA is TGCAGTGCTAGAGGGTTAGGTAGCGGGGTTTCCTACAATGAGCAGTTCTTC.

The V call is TRBV4-1, the J call TRBJ1-5, with D maybe TRBD1 (6 bases). Germline assignment: CDR1 MGHRA and CDR2 YSYEKL. Trimming took off 0 bases at V and 5 bases at J, with 8 bases between the two ends. CDR3 length: 14 residues. The CDR3 nucleotides read TGCGCCAGCAGCCAAGAGGGGGGGCATCAGCCCCAGCATTTT. It encodes CASSQEGGHQPQHF.

This clonotype came up many times. The chain employs TRBV10-3 and TRBJ2-7; 7 nucleotides agree with TRBD1. This CDR3 has 13 residues. The germline V gene encodes CDR1 ENHRY and CDR2 SYGVKD. Trimming took 3 bases from V and 2 from J; bases not matched to a gene: 1. The CDR3 loop is CAISDTGAYEQYF. The CDR3 DNA sequence: TGTGCCATCAGTGATACAGGGGCCTACGAGCAGTACTTC.

This clonotype appeared many times. The V call is TRBV5-1, the J call TRBJ2-3, with a tentative D call TRBD2 (6 bases). V dropped 2 bases and J dropped 3 bases, with 10 bases sitting between them. This CDR3 comprises 14 residues. Germline V gives CDR1 SGHRS, CDR2 YFSETQ. The CDR3 region is CASSLDRETDTQYF. As DNA, the CDR3 is TGCGCCAGCAGCTTAGACCGGGAGACAGATACGCAGTATTTT. Drawing the rest from reference TRBV5-1 and TRBJ2-3, the complete variable domain is KAGVTQTPRYLIKTRGQQVTLSCSPISGHRSVSWYQQTPGQGLQFLFEYFSETQRNKGNFPGRFSGRQFSNSRSEMNVSTLELGDSALYLCASSLDRETDTQYFGPGTRLTVL.

A few counts support this clonotype. J is TRBJ2-4 and V is TRBV5-1; TRBD2 might be the D (6 bases). There are 14 residues in the CDR3. Trimming left V 4 bases short and J 8 bases short, with 16 bases between. Germline V gene lookup returns CDR1 SGHRS and CDR2 YFSETQ. The DNA for the CDR3 is TGCGCCAGCAGCCCGGGGACTCGGAGGGACATTCAGTACTTC. It encodes CASSPGTRRDIQYF.

The CDR3 DNA is TGTGCCAGCAGCTTAGGAGGCGCTAGCACAGATACGCAGTATTTT. This gives the protein CASSLGGASTDTQYF. This rearrangement joins TRBV11-3 to TRBJ2-3; unclear D gene. V lost 1 base, J lost 0 bases, and 8 bases lay in between. Germline CDR1 SGHNT, CDR2 YENEEA. The CDR3 runs 15 residues.

This clonotype was seen repeatedly, ten times or more. V gene TRBV10-1 combines with J gene TRBJ1-2, with D maybe TRBD1 (5 bases). Between the trimmed V and J ends, which lost 5 bases and 2 bases, there was a span of 12 bases. Germline V CDR1 and CDR2: WNHNN, SYGVQD (reference sequence). CDR3 size: 14 residues. CDR3 region: CASSPGTQNYGYTF. The CDR3 nucleotides read TGCGCCAGCAGTCCCGGGACCCAGAACTATGGCTACACCTTC.

In this sample, this clonotype turned up many times. The chain employs TRBV2 and TRBJ1-4, with 7 bases lining up with TRBD1. Germline values: CDR1 SNHLY, CDR2 FYNNEI. Germline trimming cut 4 bases from V and 7 bases from J; bases unmatched to any gene: 6. CDR3 length: 14 amino acids. The CDR3 protein is CASSGTGNFEKLFF. Here the CDR3 DNA reads TGTGCCAGCAGTGGGACAGGAAACTTTGAAAAACTGTTTTTT.

The genes are TRBV21-1 and TRBJ2-5; the table's TRBD2 call for D was not verified on the DNA. TRBV21-1 is marked as a pseudogene. The CDR3 spans 20 residues. The CDR3 is CASSKVRRLAGCLGEETQYF. The CDR3, as DNA: TGTGCCAGCAGCAAAGTGAGGCGACTAGCGGGATGTCTGGGAGAAGAGACCCAGTACTTC.

With respect to this clonotype: One end of the junction fails to match germline, which may point to a read error. The chain carries TRBV15 and TRBJ2-3; possible D gene TRBD1, 6 bases. Germline CDR1 LNHNV, CDR2 YYDKDF (reference sequence). The length of the CDR3 is 13 residues. This CDR3 reads CATSSRTGTSNLF. The DNA of the CDR3 is TGTGCAACCAGCAGTAGAACCGGGACATCCAACCTATTT.

V gene TRBV27 combines with J gene TRBJ2-7; 7 bases are a match to TRBD1. V was clipped by 7 bases and J by 0 bases; unmatched bases: 3. CDR1 MNHEY and CDR2 SMNVEV come from the germline V gene (reference sequence). The CDR3 contains 13 residues. CDR3 protein: CASKEGASYEQYF. DNA for the CDR3: TGTGCCAGCAAAGAGGGGGCCTCCTACGAGCAGTACTTC.

This clonotype was counted ten times or more. J is TRBJ2-7 and V is TRBV7-3; D remains ambiguous. CDR3 length equals 13 residues. Trimming shortened V by 2 bases and J by 6 bases, and 11 bases separated the two germline ends. Germline values: CDR1 SGHTA, CDR2 FQGTGA. The CDR3 DNA reads as TGTGCCAGCAGCTTAGACTGGCGCGGCGAGCAGTACTTC. This translates into CASSLDWRGEQYF.